The source of this T cell receptor beta chain is a study of CD8 T cells in Susac syndrome (dated by TCRdb to about 2019). For the study in its entirety: The study used repertoire sequencing to test whether antigen drove CD8+ T cell activation and differentiation in Susac syndrome. The study compared CD8+ T cell repertoire clonality among roughly eleven healthy donors, about 14 Susac syndrome patients and about 16 multiple sclerosis patients.

Counted from cysteine to phenylalanine, this CDR3 has 14 amino acids. CDR3 DNA is the only sequence kept; it has 42 bases, read in frame from the first base. The V and J ends are trimmed by 7 bases and 7 bases, leaving 17 bases between them. Peripheral blood CD8+ and CD4+ T cells from healthy donors, Susac syndrome patients and multiple sclerosis patients were profiled by high-throughput TCR beta sequencing. Multiple sclerosis controls were treatment-naive patients with stable or active relapsing-remitting disease fulfilling revised McDonald criteria. Bulk CD8+ and CD4+ T cells were purified magnetically by negative isolation, whereas CD8+ TEMRA cells were enriched by FACS. Blood was drawn into EDTA tubes, processed within 24 hours, and PBMCs were isolated by density gradient centrifugation. PBMCs intended for TCR sequencing were cryopreserved in liquid nitrogen and were subsequently thawed in a 37 degrees C water bath. The sorted or isolated CD4+, CD8+ and CD8+ TEMRA cells reached a purity of at least 90%.

In the case of this clonotype: Its antigen has not been determined. There are no base qualities to consult, and no much larger clone falls within one base.

RNA was extracted using the RNeasy kit, and roughly 0.5 to 1 ug of the RNA was reverse transcribed with random hexamers. The immunoSEQ multiplex PCR assay, which covers 54 Vbeta and 13 Jbeta segments, was used to amplify TCR beta CDR3 regions. To correct PCR amplification bias, a synthetic template baseline was used for both primer optimization and computational correction. Per the source publication's procedure: Reads were assigned to V, D and J genes according to IMGT and analyzed in immunoSEQ Analyzer, with only productive sequences retained. Clonality was computed as one minus Shannon entropy normalized by log2 of the number of productive unique sequences. For each patient and control, public and private clones were evaluated among the 100 most prevalent clones. Susac-specific clones were defined as absent from healthy and MS cohorts, roughly 1,100 published viral clones and other ImmuneACCESS disease sequences. TCRdb ran its own pipeline on the public reads, namely fastp trimming at Q25 and MiXCR clone calling, and kept in-frame beta chains. Each CDR3 protein gets just one entry, which takes the most common genes and DNA from the rows behind it. The V and J calls here are based on TCRdb, not the publication. This sample is represented by approximately 120,000 distinct CDR3 sequences; approximately 95% of them were singletons. 0.25% to 0.35% of the sample is taken by the ten largest.

Study-wide findings and limitations: The number of individuals in the TCR sequencing and HLA analysis was recognized as being relatively small.

The chain was built from TRBV12-3 or TRBV12-4 and TRBJ2-1; the D gene is perhaps TRBD2, from 5 matching bases. The sequence was obtained from a human donor with multiple sclerosis. The sequenced sample was CD8+ T cells from PBMCs. The CDR3 reads CASTLGSTRNEQFF. The nucleotide sequence reads as follows: TGTGCCAGCACCCTGGGGAGCACTAGGAATGAGCAGTTCTTC.